The sample holds one count of the clone carrying this TCR beta chain. Its antigen remains unknown. The data are from a study of T cell responses to AZD1222 COVID-19 vaccine. The length of the CDR3 is 14 residues. V dropped 7 bases and J dropped 0 bases, with 12 bases sitting between them. The V gene's germline CDR1 is SNHLY and CDR2 FYNNEI. The data were produced by immunoSEQ multiplex PCR, yet TCRdb's version contains in-frame clones alone and is incomplete. The repertoire holds 200,000 to 250,000 clones, with around 94% as singletons. Study findings and constraints: Recipients of two AZD1222 doses showed rising Spike-specific TCR breadth and depth. Most donors were white British and more were female, and clonal diversity was possibly underestimated. None of the repertoires were sampled until the peak T cell response had passed.

The specimen comprised peripheral blood, sampled 28 days after the second dose of the MenACWY control vaccine. The TCR comes from an adult who received the MenACWY meningococcal vaccine as a control. The rearrangement uses TRBV2 and TRBJ1-2; a possible D gene is TRBD1 (6 bases). The CDR3 bases are TGTGCCAGCATAAGACAGGAACCTAACTATGGCTACACCTTC. It translates to CASIRQEPNYGYTF.